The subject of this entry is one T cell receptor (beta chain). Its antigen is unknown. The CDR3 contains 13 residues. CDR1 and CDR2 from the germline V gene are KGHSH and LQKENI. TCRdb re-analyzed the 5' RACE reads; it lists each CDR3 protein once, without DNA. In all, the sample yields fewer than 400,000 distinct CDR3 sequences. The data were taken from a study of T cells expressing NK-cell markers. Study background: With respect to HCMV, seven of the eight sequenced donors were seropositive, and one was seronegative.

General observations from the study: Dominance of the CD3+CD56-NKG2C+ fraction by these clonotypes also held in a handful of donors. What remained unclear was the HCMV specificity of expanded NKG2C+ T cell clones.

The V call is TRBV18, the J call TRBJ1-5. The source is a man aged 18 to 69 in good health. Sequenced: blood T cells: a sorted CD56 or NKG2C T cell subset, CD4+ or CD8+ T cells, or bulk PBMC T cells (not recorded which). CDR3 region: CASSVTDVQPQHF. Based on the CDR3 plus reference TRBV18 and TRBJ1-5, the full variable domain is NAGVMQNPRHLVRRRGQEARLRCSPMKGHSHVYWYRQLPEEGLKFMVYLQKENIIDESGMPKERFSAEFPKEGPSILRIQQVVRGDSAAYFCASSVTDVQPQHFGDGTRLSIL.